This T cell receptor beta chain was obtained from a study of blood T cells in healthy people across ages. It was with a sample-barcoded 5' primer and a J-beta primer mix that a second PCR of roughly 7 to 12 cycles was run. TCRdb re-called the 5' RACE reads through MiXCR, storing one row per CDR3 protein. Here the sample spans some 1,000,000 distinct CDR3 sequences, approximately 25% being singletons. This clonotype has more than one count but fewer than ten. CDR3 length: 14 amino acids. The V and J ends lost 1 base and 12 bases respectively, with 18 bases between them. The V gene's germline CDR1 is MDHEN and CDR2 SYDVKM. These data were likewise used in another study, on T cells of mothers and their children.

The chain carries TRBV28 and TRBJ1-2; D is uncertain. The sequence was obtained from a girl aged 2 to 10 in good health. The sequencing input was blood. The CDR3 DNA sequence: TGTGCCAGCAGTTTATTAGGTGGTCACTTGGCCCACACCTTC. Protein sequence: CASSLLGGHLAHTF.